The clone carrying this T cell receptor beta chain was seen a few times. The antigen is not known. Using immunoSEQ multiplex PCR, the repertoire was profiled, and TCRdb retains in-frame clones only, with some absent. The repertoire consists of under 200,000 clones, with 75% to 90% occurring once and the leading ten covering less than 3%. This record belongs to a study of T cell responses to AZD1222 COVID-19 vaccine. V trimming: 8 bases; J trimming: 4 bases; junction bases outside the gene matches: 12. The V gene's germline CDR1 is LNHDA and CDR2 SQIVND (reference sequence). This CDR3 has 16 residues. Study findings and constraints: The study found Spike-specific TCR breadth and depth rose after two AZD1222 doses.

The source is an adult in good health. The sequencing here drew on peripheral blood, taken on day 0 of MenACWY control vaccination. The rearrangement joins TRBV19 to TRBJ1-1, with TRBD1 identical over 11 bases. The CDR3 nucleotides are TGTGCCAGTGAGAGGACAGGGGGCAAGGGAGGCACTGAAGCTTTCTTT. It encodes CASERTGGKGGTEAFF. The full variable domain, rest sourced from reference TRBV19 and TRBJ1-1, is DGGITQSPKYLFRKEGQNVTLSCEQNLNHDAMYWYRQDPGQGLRLIYYSQIVNDFQKGDIAEGYSVSREKKESFPLTVTSAQKNPTAFYLCASERTGGKGGTEAFFGQGTRLTVV.